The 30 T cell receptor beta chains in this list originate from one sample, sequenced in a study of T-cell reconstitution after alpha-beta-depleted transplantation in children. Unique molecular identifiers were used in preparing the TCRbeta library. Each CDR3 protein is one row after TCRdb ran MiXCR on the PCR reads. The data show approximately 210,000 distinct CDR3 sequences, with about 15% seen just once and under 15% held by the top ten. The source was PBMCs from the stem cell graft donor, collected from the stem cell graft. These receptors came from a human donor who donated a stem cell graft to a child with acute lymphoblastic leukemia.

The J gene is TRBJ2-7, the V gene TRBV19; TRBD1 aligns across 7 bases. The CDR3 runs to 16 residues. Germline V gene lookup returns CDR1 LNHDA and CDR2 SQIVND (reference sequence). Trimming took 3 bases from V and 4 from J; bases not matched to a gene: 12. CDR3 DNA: TGTGCCAGTAGTATCATGTTCACAGGGGCGACTTACGAGCAGTACTTC. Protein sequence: CASSIMFTGATYEQYF.

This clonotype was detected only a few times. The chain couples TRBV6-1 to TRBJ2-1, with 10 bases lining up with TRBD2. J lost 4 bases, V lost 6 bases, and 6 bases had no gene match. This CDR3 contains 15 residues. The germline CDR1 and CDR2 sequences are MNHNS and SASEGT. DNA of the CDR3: TGTGCCAGCAGGAAACTAGCGGGAACTTACAATGAGCAGTTCTTC. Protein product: CASRKLAGTYNEQFF.

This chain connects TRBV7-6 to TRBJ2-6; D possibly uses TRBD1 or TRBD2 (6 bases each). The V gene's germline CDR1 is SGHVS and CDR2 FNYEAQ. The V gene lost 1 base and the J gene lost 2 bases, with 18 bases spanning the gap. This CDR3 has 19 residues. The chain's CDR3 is CASSLGGGQPGTGANVLTF. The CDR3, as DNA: TGTGCCAGCAGCTTAGGGGGAGGACAGCCAGGTACTGGGGCCAACGTCCTGACTTTC.

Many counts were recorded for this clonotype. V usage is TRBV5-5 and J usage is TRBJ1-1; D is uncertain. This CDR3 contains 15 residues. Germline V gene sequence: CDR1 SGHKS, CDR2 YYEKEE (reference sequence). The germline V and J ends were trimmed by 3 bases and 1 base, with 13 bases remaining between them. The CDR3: CASSWTVGENTEAFF. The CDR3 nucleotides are TGTGCCAGCAGCTGGACGGTGGGCGAGAACACTGAAGCTTTCTTT.

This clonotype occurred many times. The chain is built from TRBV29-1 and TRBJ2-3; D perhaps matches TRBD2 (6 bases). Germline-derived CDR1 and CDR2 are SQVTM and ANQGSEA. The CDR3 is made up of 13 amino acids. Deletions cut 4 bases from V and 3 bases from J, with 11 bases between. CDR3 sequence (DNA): TGCAGCGTTGGGGGCGGGAAAACAGATACGCAGTATTTT. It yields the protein CSVGGGKTDTQYF.

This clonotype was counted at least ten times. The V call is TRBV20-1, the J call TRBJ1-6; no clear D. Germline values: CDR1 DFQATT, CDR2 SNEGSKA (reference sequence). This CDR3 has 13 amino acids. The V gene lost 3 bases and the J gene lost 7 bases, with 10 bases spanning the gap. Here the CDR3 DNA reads TGCAGTGCTAGGGTCCCACAGAATTCACCCCTCCACTTT. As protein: CSARVPQNSPLHF.

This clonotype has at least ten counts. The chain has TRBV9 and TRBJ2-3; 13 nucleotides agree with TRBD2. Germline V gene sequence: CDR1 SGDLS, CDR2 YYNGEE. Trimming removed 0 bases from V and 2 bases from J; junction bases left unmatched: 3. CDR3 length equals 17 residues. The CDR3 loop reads CASSVGGLAGITDTQYF. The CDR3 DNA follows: TGTGCCAGCAGCGTAGGGGGACTAGCGGGGATCACAGATACGCAGTATTTT.

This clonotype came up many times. The CDR3 sequence is CASSLNLGNTIYF. As DNA, the CDR3 is TGCGCCAGCAGCTTGAACCTCGGAAACACCATATATTTT. The V and J genes are TRBV5-1 and TRBJ1-3; D is undetermined. V gave up 1 base and J gave up 4 bases, with 6 bases separating them. The CDR3 extends over 13 amino acids. The germline V gene has CDR1 SGHRS and CDR2 YFSETQ.

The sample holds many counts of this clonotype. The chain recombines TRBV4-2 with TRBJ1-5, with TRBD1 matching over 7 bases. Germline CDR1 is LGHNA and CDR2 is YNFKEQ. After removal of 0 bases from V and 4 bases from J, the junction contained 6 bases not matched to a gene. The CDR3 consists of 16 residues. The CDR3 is CASSQDLGRGNQPQHF. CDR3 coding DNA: TGTGCCAGCAGCCAAGATTTAGGCAGGGGGAATCAGCCCCAGCATTTT.

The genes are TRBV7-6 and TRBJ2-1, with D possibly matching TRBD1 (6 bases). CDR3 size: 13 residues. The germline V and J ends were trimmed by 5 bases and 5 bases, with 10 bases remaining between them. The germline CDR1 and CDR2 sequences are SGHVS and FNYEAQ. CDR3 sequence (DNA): TGTGCCAGCAGCCGGGACAATGACAATGAGCAGTTCTTC. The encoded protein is CASSRDNDNEQFF.

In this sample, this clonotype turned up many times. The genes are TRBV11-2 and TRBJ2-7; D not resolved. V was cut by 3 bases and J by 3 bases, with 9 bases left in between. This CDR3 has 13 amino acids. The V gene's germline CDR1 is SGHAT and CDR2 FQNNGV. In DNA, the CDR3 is TGTGCCAGCAGCTTCGAGTCGGGCTACGAGCAGTACTTC. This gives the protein CASSFESGYEQYF.

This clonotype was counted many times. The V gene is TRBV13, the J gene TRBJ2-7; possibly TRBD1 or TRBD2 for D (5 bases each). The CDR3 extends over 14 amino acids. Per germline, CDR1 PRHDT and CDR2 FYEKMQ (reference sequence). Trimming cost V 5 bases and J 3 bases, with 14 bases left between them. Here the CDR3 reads CASSRDRWDYEQYF. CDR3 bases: TGTGCCAGCAGCCGGGACCGATGGGACTACGAGCAGTACTTC.

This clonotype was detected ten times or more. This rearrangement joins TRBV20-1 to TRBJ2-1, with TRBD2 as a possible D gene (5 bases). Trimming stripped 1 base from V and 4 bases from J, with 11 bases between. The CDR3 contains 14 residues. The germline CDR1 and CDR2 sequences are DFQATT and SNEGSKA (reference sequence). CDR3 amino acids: CSARAGGEYNEQFF. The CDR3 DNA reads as TGCAGTGCTAGAGCAGGAGGTGAATACAATGAGCAGTTCTTC.

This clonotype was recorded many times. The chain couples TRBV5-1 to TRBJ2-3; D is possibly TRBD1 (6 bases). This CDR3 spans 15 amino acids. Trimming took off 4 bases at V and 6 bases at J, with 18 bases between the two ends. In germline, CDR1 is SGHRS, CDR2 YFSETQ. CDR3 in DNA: TGCGCCAGCAGCGAGGGAAGAGGGGGATCCGATACGCAGTATTTT. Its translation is CASSEGRGGSDTQYF.

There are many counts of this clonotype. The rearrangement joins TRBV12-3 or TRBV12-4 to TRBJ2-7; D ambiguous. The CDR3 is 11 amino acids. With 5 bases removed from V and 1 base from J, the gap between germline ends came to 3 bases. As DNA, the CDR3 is TGTGCCAGCAGTACTTCCTACGAGCAGTACTTC. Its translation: CASSTSYEQYF.

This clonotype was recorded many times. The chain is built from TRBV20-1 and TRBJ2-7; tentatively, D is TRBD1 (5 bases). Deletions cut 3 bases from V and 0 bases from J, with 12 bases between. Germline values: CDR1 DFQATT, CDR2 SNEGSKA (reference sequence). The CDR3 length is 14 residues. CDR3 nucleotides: TGCAGTGCTAGGTCTCCTAGGGGCTCCTACGAGCAGTACTTC. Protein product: CSARSPRGSYEQYF.

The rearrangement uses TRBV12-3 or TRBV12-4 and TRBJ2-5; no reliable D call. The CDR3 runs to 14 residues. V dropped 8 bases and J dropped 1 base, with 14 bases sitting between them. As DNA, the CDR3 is TGTGCCAGCGGTCCTCGCGTCAGCCAAGAGACCCAGTACTTC. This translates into CASGPRVSQETQYF.

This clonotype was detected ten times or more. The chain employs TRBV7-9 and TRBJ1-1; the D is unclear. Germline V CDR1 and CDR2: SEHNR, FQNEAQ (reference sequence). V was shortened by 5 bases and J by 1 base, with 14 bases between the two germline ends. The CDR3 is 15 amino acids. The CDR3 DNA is TGTGCCAGCAGCGTCAGAGACGGCCAGAACACTGAAGCTTTCTTT. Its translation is CASSVRDGQNTEAFF.

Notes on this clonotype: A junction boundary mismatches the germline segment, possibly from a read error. The CDR3 coding sequence is TGCAGTGCTAGAGATGGGACAGTAGATCACATTATGAACGCTGAAGCTTTCTTT. It yields the protein CSARDGTVDHIMNAEAFF. The rearrangement joins TRBV20-1 to TRBJ1-1, with TRBD1 matching over 7 bases. Germline V gene lookup returns CDR1 DFQATT and CDR2 SNEGSKA (reference sequence). CDR3 length: 18 amino acids.

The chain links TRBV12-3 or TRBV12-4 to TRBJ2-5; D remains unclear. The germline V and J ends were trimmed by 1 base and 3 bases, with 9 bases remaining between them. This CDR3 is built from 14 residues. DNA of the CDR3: TGTGCCAGCAGTTTAGTTGGCGGAAAAGAGACCCAGTACTTC. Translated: CASSLVGGKETQYF.

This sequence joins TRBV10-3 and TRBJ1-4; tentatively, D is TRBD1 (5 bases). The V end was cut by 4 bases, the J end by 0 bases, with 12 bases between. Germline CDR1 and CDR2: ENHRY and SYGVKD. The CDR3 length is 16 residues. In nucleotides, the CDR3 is TGTGCCATCAGTGGTACGCAAGGGGCAACTAATGAAAAACTGTTTTTT. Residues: CAISGTQGATNEKLFF.

CDR3 residues: CASRPGTSGGIVEFF. CDR3 coding DNA: TGTGCCAGCAGACCAGGGACTAGCGGGGGGATTGTGGAGTTCTTC. This chain connects TRBV7-8 to TRBJ2-1, with 15 bases identical to TRBD2. Germline loops: CDR1 SGHVS, CDR2 FQNEAQ. The CDR3 runs to 15 residues. With V trimmed by 6 bases and J by 14 bases, 11 bases remained unmatched.

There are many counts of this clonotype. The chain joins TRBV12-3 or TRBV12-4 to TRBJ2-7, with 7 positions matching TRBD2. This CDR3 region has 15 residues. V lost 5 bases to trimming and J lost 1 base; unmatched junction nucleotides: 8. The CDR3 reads CASSGGLLRSYEQYF. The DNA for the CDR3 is TGTGCCAGCAGTGGGGGACTACTTAGATCCTACGAGCAGTACTTC.

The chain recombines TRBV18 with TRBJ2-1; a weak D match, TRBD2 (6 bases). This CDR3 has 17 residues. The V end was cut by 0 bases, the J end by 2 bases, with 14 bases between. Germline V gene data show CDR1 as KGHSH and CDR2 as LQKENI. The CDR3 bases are TGTGCCAGCTCACCACCCCGGGGTAGCGGAACCTACAATGAGCAGTTCTTC. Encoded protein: CASSPPRGSGTYNEQFF.

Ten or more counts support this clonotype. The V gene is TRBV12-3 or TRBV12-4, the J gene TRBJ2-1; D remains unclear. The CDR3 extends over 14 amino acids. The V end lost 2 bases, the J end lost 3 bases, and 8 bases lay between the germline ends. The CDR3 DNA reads TGTGCCAGCAGTTTACGCGGACGCTACAATGAGCAGTTCTTC. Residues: CASSLRGRYNEQFF.

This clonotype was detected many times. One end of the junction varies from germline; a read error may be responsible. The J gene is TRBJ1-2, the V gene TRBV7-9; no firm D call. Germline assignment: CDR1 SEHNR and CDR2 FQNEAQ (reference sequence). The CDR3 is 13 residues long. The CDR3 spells CASSSPDGRHSPF. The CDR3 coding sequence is TGTGCCAGCAGCTCCCCGGACGGCAGGCATAGCCCCTTC.

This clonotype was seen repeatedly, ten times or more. CDR3 nucleotide sequence: TGCAGCGTTGGATTGGGCGGACCGGAGCCTGAAGCTTTCTTT. It yields the protein CSVGLGGPEPEAFF. This chain links TRBV29-1 with TRBJ1-1; D is ambiguous. V was trimmed by 4 bases and J by 6 bases, leaving 18 bases between them. The germline V gene encodes CDR1 SQVTM and CDR2 ANQGSEA. This CDR3 region has 14 residues. Together with reference TRBV29-1 and TRBJ1-1, the CDR3 gives the full variable domain: SAVISQKPSRDICQRGTSLTIQCQVDSQVTMMFWYRQQPGQSLTLIATANQGSEATYESGFVIDKFPISRPNLTFSTLTVSNMSPEDSSIYLCSVGLGGPEPEAFFGQGTRLTVV.

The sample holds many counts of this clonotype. CDR3 amino acids: CASSIPGTLAKNIQYF. CDR3 coding DNA: TGTGCCAGTAGTATACCAGGAACCCTAGCCAAAAACATTCAGTACTTC. V is TRBV19 and J is TRBJ2-4; unclear D gene. The V gene's germline CDR1 is LNHDA and CDR2 SQIVND (reference sequence). V dropped 2 bases and J dropped 0 bases, with 11 bases sitting between them. The CDR3 is 16 residues long. The full variable domain, rest sourced from reference TRBV19 and TRBJ2-4, is DGGITQSPKYLFRKEGQNVTLSCEQNLNHDAMYWYRQDPGQGLRLIYYSQIVNDFQKGDIAEGYSVSREKKESFPLTVTSAQKNPTAFYLCASSIPGTLAKNIQYFGAGTRLSVL.

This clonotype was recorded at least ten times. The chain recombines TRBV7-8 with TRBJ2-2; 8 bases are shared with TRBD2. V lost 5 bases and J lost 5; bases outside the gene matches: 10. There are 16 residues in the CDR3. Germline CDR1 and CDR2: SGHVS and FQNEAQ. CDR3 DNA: TGTGCCAGCAGCCATGGGCCAGCGGGAGAGACCGGGGAGCTGTTTTTT. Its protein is CASSHGPAGETGELFF.

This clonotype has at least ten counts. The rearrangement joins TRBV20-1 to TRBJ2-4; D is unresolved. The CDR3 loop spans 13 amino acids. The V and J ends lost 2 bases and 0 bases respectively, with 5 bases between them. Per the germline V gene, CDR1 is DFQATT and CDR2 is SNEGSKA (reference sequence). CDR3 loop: CSARRLAKNIQYF. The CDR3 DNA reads TGCAGTGCTAGACGCTTAGCCAAAAACATTCAGTACTTC.